The sample holds a few counts of the clone carrying this TCR beta chain. The antigen is not known. Each individual donor underwent a draw of approximately 10 milliliters of peripheral blood. It was with a sample-barcoded 5' primer and a J-beta primer mix that a second PCR of about 7 to 12 cycles was run. Unique molecular identifiers of 12 random nucleotides labeled each cDNA. TCRdb re-derived calls from the 5' RACE reads in MiXCR, one entry per CDR3 protein. The sample has 550,000 to 700,000 distinct CDR3 sequences, 25% to 30% seen once. The data were obtained in a study of blood T cells in healthy people across ages. Findings of the study overall: The fall in TCR beta diversity per million T cells was roughly linear with age.

The sequence was obtained from an older woman in good health. What was sequenced was blood.

In nucleotides, the CDR3 is TGCAGTGTTCAGAGGGTACAGGGGGCGGGCTATGGCTACACCTTC. As protein: CSVQRVQGAGYGYTF. The V and J genes are TRBV20-1 and TRBJ1-2; 9 bases are shared with TRBD1. This CDR3 has 15 amino acids. Germline CDR1 reads DFQATT; CDR2 reads SNEGSKA (reference sequence). The V gene end was trimmed by 7 bases and the J gene end by 4 bases; junction bases not matched to a gene: 13.